This T cell receptor (beta chain) was identified during a study of cytomegalovirus exposure and HLA in healthy donors. Clones were read by immunoSEQ multiplex PCR, and TCRdb kept only the in-frame ones, dropping some. This sample has under 350,000 clones, with approximately 86% found just once. Points on this clone: Its antigen is not known.

V lost 6 bases and J lost 5, with 16 bases in between. The germline gives CDR1 MNHEY, CDR2 SMNVEV (reference sequence). This CDR3 has 14 residues. Regarding the study as a whole: Overall, around 150 TCR beta chains were annotated as cytomegalovirus-associated. The authors confirmed in vitro that three CMV-associated chains were specific for CMV antigens. A subsequent analysis found that TCR clusters from the first cohort also tended to co-occur in the approximately 130 validation repertoires, with 90% to 95% of cluster scores above 0.

The chain combines TRBV27 with TRBJ1-1; weak D call: TRBD1 (5 bases). This TCR came from a young woman in good health and CMV-seronegative. The sequencing input was PBMCs. DNA of the CDR3: TGTGCCAGCAGCGACGGGGGGTGGGGGACTGAAGCTTTCTTT. Translating gives CASSDGGWGTEAFF.